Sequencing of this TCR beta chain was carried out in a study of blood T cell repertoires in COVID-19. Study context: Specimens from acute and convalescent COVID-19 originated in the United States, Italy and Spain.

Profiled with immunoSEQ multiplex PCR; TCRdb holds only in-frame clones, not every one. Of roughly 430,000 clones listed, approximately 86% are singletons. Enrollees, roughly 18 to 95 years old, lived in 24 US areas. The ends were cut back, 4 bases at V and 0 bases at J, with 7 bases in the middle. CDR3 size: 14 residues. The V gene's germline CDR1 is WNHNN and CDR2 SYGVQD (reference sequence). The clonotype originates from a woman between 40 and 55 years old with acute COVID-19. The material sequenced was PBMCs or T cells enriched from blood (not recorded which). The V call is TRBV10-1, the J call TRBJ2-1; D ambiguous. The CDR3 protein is CASSAFSSYNEQFF. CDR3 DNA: TGCGCCAGCAGTGCGTTCAGCTCCTACAATGAGCAGTTCTTC.